What follows describes a single T cell receptor (beta chain). In the authors' workflow: Amplified reference gene primers provided the basis for estimating nucleated cell counts. Only in-frame clones appear in the TCRdb table, and some are missing; sequencing was by immunoSEQ multiplex PCR. D and trimming come from the DNA, and the V and J calls and clone size come from that table. Of more than 55,000 clones in the sample, 85% to 90% were seen once. The record originates from a study of blood T cell repertoires in COVID-19. Looking at the study overall: PBMCs, B-cell-depleted T cells, or T cells were the source of the cDNA or gDNA that made up the material.

The CDR3 is made up of 14 amino acids. V shed 3 bases and J 4 bases; nucleotides not matched to a gene: 3. CDR1 is SGHTS and CDR2 is YDEGEE in the germline V gene. This chain links TRBV5-8 with TRBJ1-3, with TRBD1 identical over 8 bases. The sequence came from a human donor with active COVID-19. The donor label of this sample is uncertain. Sequenced: peripheral blood. The CDR3 region is CASSYGTGGNTIYF. For the CDR3, the DNA is TGTGCCAGCAGCTATGGGACAGGAGGAAACACCATATATTTT.